The source of this TCR beta chain is a study of blood T cells in healthy people across ages. Alongside a J-beta primer mix, a sample-barcoded 5' primer served in a second PCR lasting about 7 to 11 cycles. Sequencing of every sample gave 3 million or more CDR3-containing paired-end reads. One entry per CDR3 protein, called by TCRdb with MiXCR from the 5' RACE reads. The sample yields some 930,000 distinct CDR3 sequences, roughly 28% seen once. This clonotype came up a few times. The germline V and J ends were trimmed by 0 bases and 2 bases, with 15 bases remaining between them. CDR1 is SGHDT, CDR2 YYEEEE, per germline. This CDR3 contains 16 residues. These data were also filed under a second study, of T cells of mothers and their children. As that study records: An overlap that was slightly higher, though non-significant, was seen in related mother-child pairs versus unrelated pairs.

The source material was blood. The chain recombines TRBV5-6 with TRBJ2-7; the D gene is possibly TRBD2 (6 bases). This sequence was found in a woman aged 40-49 years in good health. CDR3 region: CASSLEGGLRTYEQYF. The CDR3 coding sequence is TGTGCCAGCAGCTTGGAGGGAGGACTTAGGACCTACGAGCAGTACTTC.